The 22 T cell receptor beta chains presented below share a single source sample, sequenced in a study of blood T cell repertoires in COVID-19. TCRdb's copy holds only in-frame clones and misses some; the assay was immunoSEQ multiplex PCR. The data hold tens of thousands of clones, with about 85% observed a single time. The specimen sequenced was peripheral blood. The receptors originated from a woman in her seventies with acute or convalescent COVID-19.

This chain connects TRBV24-1 to TRBJ2-2, with TRBD1 as a possible D gene (7 bases). Deletions cut 5 bases from V and 5 bases from J, with 14 bases between. This CDR3 contains 15 residues. In germline, CDR1 is KGHDR, CDR2 SFDVKD. This CDR3 reads CATSGTQGGTGELFF. The CDR3, as DNA: TGTGCCACCAGTGGGACTCAGGGGGGAACCGGGGAGCTGTTTTTT.

CDR3 nucleotide sequence: TGTGCCAGCAGCTTAGGACTAGCAGACACAGATACGCAGTATTTT. Its translation: CASSLGLADTDTQYF. The chain has TRBV13 and TRBJ2-3, with D possibly being TRBD2 (6 bases). The germline V gene encodes CDR1 PRHDT and CDR2 FYEKMQ (reference sequence). The ends were cut back, 0 bases at V and 2 bases at J, with 9 bases in the middle. This CDR3 has 15 amino acids.

The gene calls are TRBV2 and TRBJ1-5; D possibly corresponds to TRBD1 (5 bases). The germline V gene has CDR1 SNHLY and CDR2 FYNNEI. The ends were cut back, 2 bases at V and 7 bases at J, with 9 bases in the middle. The CDR3 has 13 amino acids. The CDR3 bases are TGTGCCAGCAGTGAACAGGGTCCCCAGCCCCAGCATTTT. Translating it yields CASSEQGPQPQHF.

The chain couples TRBV6-2 or TRBV6-3 to TRBJ2-5; possibly TRBD1 for D (6 bases). This CDR3 contains 15 residues. Germline CDR1 MNHEY, CDR2 SVGEGT. The V end lost 5 bases, the J end lost 4 bases, and 17 bases lay between the germline ends. The CDR3 sequence: CASSPGTLGGETQYF. CDR3 coding DNA: TGTGCCAGCAGTCCAGGGACATTAGGAGGAGAGACCCAGTACTTC.

J is TRBJ1-1 and V is TRBV11-2; 7 bases align to TRBD1. V shed 1 base, J shed 11 bases, and the junction held 7 bases outside the gene matches. CDR1 is SGHAT, CDR2 FQNNGV, per germline. The CDR3 consists of 13 residues. CDR3 in DNA: TGTGCCAGCAGCTTAGGTCCGGGACAGAGGGCTTTCTTT. Amino acids: CASSLGPGQRAFF.

The chain has TRBV10-3 and TRBJ1-5; 10 nucleotides agree with TRBD1. The CDR3 is 14 amino acids. Germline V gene sequence: CDR1 ENHRY, CDR2 SYGVKD. Trimming took 6 bases from V and 6 from J; bases not matched to a gene: 5. The CDR3 nucleotides are TGTGCCATCAGCGGACAGGGGGAAGGTCAGCCCCAGCATTTT. This gives the protein CAISGQGEGQPQHF.

V is TRBV5-6 and J is TRBJ2-3, with 8 positions matching TRBD1. Losses at the gene ends were 3 bases for V and 2 bases for J; bases not matched to a gene: 11. Germline loops: CDR1 SGHDT, CDR2 YYEEEE. The CDR3 consists of 17 residues. The CDR3 region has the DNA TGTGCCAGCAGCTCTCGTGGACAGGGACACTACACAGATACGCAGTATTTT. This encodes CASSSRGQGHYTDTQYF.

The rearrangement links TRBV5-1 to TRBJ2-2; a possible D gene is TRBD1 (5 bases). From germline, CDR1 is SGHRS and CDR2 YFSETQ. CDR3 length: 16 amino acids. Trimming shortened V by 4 bases and J by 4 bases, and 17 bases separated the two germline ends. The CDR3 reads CASSPFQGRSTGELFF. CDR3 sequence (DNA): TGCGCCAGCAGCCCCTTTCAGGGTCGGAGCACCGGGGAGCTGTTTTTT.

The chain is built from TRBV4-2 and TRBJ2-3; TRBD1 might be the D (6 bases). There are 17 residues in the CDR3. The ends were cut back, 0 bases at V and 3 bases at J, with 16 bases in the middle. CDR1 is LGHNA, CDR2 YNFKEQ, per germline. This CDR3 is CASSQEDGGMGTDTQYF. DNA for the CDR3: TGTGCCAGCAGCCAAGAGGATGGGGGCATGGGGACAGATACGCAGTATTTT.

This rearrangement joins TRBV3-1 (or the pseudogene TRBV3-2) to TRBJ1-2, with TRBD1 matching over 8 bases. Germline V lookup: CDR1 LGHDT, CDR2 YNNKEL (reference sequence). The CDR3 has 17 amino acids. The trim removed 1 base at V and 5 bases at J, leaving 12 bases unmatched. This CDR3 is CASSQVSGTGLLYGYTF. CDR3 sequence (DNA): TGTGCCAGCAGCCAAGTATCTGGGACAGGACTACTTTATGGCTACACCTTC.

The V gene is TRBV6-5, the J gene TRBJ1-5, with 8 bases fitting TRBD1. The V gene's germline CDR1 is MNHEY and CDR2 SVGAGI. The ends lost 6 bases at V and 5 bases at J; junction bases unmatched: 9. This CDR3 has 15 amino acids. This CDR3 reads CASSPATGDDQPQHF. The DNA for the CDR3 is TGTGCCAGCAGCCCCGCGACAGGGGACGATCAGCCCCAGCATTTT.

This clone was seen just once. This chain uses TRBV7-9 with TRBJ2-1; possibly TRBD1 for D (5 bases). Trimming left V 3 bases short and J 3 bases short, with 9 bases between. The CDR3 is 14 residues long. Germline CDR1 SEHNR, CDR2 FQNEAQ (reference sequence). CDR3 residues: CASSLDNYYNEQFF. As DNA, the CDR3 is TGTGCCAGCAGCTTGGACAACTACTACAATGAGCAGTTCTTC.

V usage is TRBV7-9 and J usage is TRBJ1-2; unclear D gene. Germline V lookup: CDR1 SEHNR, CDR2 FQNEAQ (reference sequence). The CDR3 spans 13 residues. Between the trimmed V and J ends, which lost 3 bases and 3 bases, there was a span of 8 bases. CDR3 in DNA: TGTGCCAGCAGCTTTGAGGGCCACTATGGCTACACCTTC. Its translation is CASSFEGHYGYTF.

The chain combines TRBV11-3 with TRBJ1-1, with 7 bases matching TRBD1. With V trimmed by 3 bases and J by 0 bases, 4 bases remained unmatched. Germline lookup yields CDR1 SGHNT and CDR2 YENEEA. CDR3 length equals 15 residues. The CDR3 nucleotides are TGTGCCAGCAGCTTGGGGGGACAGATGAACACTGAAGCTTTCTTT. It codes for CASSLGGQMNTEAFF.

The V gene is TRBV12-3 or TRBV12-4, the J gene TRBJ1-2; D gene ambiguous. Trimming pared 0 bases from V and 8 bases from J, leaving 4 bases between. The CDR3 is 11 residues long. The CDR3 sequence: CASSLAGGYTF. The CDR3 nucleotides read TGTGCCAGCAGTTTAGCCGGGGGCTACACCTTC.

The chain is built from TRBV7-8 and TRBJ2-7, with D possibly matching TRBD1 (5 bases). The ends were cut back, 2 bases at V and 2 bases at J, with 13 bases in the middle. The CDR3 runs 15 residues. CDR1 and CDR2 (germline): SGHVS, FQNEAQ. CDR3 in DNA: TGTGCCAGCAGCTTACAGTTTGGGGCCCCCTACGAGCAGTACGTC. It yields the protein CASSLQFGAPYEQYV.

The J gene is TRBJ2-7, the V gene TRBV7-9; 9 bases agree with TRBD1. The CDR3 has 13 amino acids. V lost 4 bases, J lost 12 bases, and 10 bases stayed unmatched. Germline CDR1 and CDR2: SEHNR and FQNEAQ (reference sequence). This CDR3 is CASSSGQGRTPYV. For the CDR3, the DNA is TGTGCCAGCAGCTCGGGACAGGGAAGGACACCGTACGTC.

The rearrangement joins TRBV20-1 to TRBJ2-1, with no clear D. The CDR3 covers 11 residues. Per the germline V gene, CDR1 is DFQATT and CDR2 is SNEGSKA (reference sequence). Trimming cost V 1 base and J 9 bases, with 7 bases left between them. DNA for the CDR3: TGCAGTGCTAGAGTGGCAACTGAGCAGTTCTTC. Residues: CSARVATEQFF.

The chain links TRBV2 to TRBJ1-6; D is unresolved. The CDR3 sequence is 16 residues long. V was cut by 7 bases and J by 0 bases, with 13 bases left in between. In germline, CDR1 is SNHLY, CDR2 FYNNEI. The CDR3 DNA reads as TGTGCCAGCATCGGGAATGAGGGCTCCTATAATTCACCCCTCCACTTT. Its translation is CASIGNEGSYNSPLHF.

The chain uses TRBV11-3 and TRBJ2-1; 13 bases are shared with TRBD2. Per germline, CDR1 SGHNT and CDR2 YENEEA. V was clipped by 5 bases and J by 4 bases; unmatched bases: 5. The CDR3 covers 16 residues. The chain's CDR3 is CASSPGLAGVYNEQFF. The CDR3 region has the DNA TGTGCCAGCAGCCCTGGACTAGCGGGAGTGTACAATGAGCAGTTCTTC.

In DNA, the CDR3 is TGTGCCAGCAGCCCCCGGTGGGGGCGCGTAACTGAAGCTTTCTTT. Translation: CASSPRWGRVTEAFF. V gene TRBV7-2 combines with J gene TRBJ1-1, with D perhaps TRBD1 (6 bases). The V end was cut by 5 bases, the J end by 5 bases, with 18 bases between. The CDR3 covers 15 residues. Germline values: CDR1 SGHTA, CDR2 FQGNSA.

The chain carries TRBV11-3 and TRBJ2-1; 9 positions match TRBD1. The CDR3 is 16 amino acids. The trim removed 0 bases at V and 6 bases at J, leaving 6 bases unmatched. CDR1 and CDR2 (germline): SGHNT, YENEEA. The CDR3 region is CASSLDGATGGNEQFF. CDR3 nucleotide sequence: TGTGCCAGCAGCTTAGATGGGGCGACAGGGGGCAATGAGCAGTTCTTC.